This TCR beta chain came from a study of regulatory T cells in long-lasting Graves disease. Specified time point: newly diagnosed GD, antithyroid drugs for less than 3 months. RNA from PBMCs was the source of the TCR library. In each case, Graves' disease was diagnosed per American Thyroid Association guidelines. The CDR3 is made up of 16 amino acids. The trim removed 3 bases at V and 7 bases at J, leaving 6 bases unmatched. Relying on iRepertoire HTBI primers and Arm-PCR of CDR3 regions, the team built TCR beta libraries. TCRdb called the multiplex PCR reads again in MiXCR, with one record for every CDR3 protein. Of approximately 470,000 distinct CDR3 sequences in the sample, 16% are singletons; the top ten hold 10% to 15%. These data also formed part of another study, on T cells in Graves' hyperthyroidism and ophthalmopathy. That work states: Prediction of ophthalmopathy progression came a median roughly 6.4 months pre-onset.

The chain couples TRBV12-3 or TRBV12-4 to TRBJ2-7, with 16 bases matching TRBD2. This material consisted of peripheral blood mononuclear cells (PBMCs), taken at new diagnosis, from a patient treated with antithyroid drugs. This receptor was obtained from a man aged 40-49 years with Graves disease. CDR3 in DNA: TGTGCCAGCAGTTTGGGGGGACTAGCGGGAGGGCTAGAGCAGTACTTC. Its translation: CASSLGGLAGGLEQYF.